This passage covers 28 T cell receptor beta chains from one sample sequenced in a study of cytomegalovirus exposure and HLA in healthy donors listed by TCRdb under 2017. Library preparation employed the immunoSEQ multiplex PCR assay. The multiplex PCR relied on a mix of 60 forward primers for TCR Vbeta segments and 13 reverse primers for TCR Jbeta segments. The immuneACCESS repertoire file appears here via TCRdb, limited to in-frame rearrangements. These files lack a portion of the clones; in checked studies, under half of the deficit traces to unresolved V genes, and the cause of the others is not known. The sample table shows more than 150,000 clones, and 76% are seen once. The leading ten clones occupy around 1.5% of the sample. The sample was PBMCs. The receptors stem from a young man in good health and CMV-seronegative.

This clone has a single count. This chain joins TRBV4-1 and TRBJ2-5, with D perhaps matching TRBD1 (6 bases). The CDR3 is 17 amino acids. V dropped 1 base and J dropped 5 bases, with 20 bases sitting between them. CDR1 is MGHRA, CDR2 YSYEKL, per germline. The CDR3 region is CASSQVAGRRQGETQYF. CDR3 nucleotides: TGCGCCAGCAGCCAAGTCGCGGGTCGGAGGCAGGGGGAGACCCAGTACTTC.

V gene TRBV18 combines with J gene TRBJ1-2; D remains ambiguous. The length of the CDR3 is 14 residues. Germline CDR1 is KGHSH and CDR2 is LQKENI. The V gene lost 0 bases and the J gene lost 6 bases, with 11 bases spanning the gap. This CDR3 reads CASSPPGRPHGYTF. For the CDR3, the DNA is TGTGCCAGCTCACCACCGGGCCGACCACATGGCTACACCTTC. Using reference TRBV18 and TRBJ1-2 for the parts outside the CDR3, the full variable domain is NAGVMQNPRHLVRRRGQEARLRCSPMKGHSHVYWYRQLPEEGLKFMVYLQKENIIDESGMPKERFSAEFPKEGPSILRIQQVVRGDSAAYFCASSPPGRPHGYTFGSGTRLTVV.

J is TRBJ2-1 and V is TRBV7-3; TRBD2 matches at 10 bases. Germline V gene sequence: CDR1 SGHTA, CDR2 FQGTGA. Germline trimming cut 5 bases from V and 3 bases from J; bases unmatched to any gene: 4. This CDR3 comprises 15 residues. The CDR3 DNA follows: TGTGCCAGCAGCGCACTAGCGGGAAGCTACAATGAGCAGTTCTTC. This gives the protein CASSALAGSYNEQFF.

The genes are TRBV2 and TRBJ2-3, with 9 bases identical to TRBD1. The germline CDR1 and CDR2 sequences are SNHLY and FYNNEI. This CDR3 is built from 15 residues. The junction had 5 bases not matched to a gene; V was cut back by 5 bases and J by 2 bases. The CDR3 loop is CASSPGTGYTDTQYF. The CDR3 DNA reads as TGTGCCAGCAGTCCCGGGACAGGGTACACAGATACGCAGTATTTT. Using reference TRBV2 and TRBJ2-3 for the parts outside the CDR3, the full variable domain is EPEVTQTPSHQVTQMGQEVILRCVPISNHLYFYWYRQILGQKVEFLVSFYNNEISEKSEIFDDQFSVERPDGSNFTLKIRSTKLEDSAMYFCASSPGTGYTDTQYFGPGTRLTVL.

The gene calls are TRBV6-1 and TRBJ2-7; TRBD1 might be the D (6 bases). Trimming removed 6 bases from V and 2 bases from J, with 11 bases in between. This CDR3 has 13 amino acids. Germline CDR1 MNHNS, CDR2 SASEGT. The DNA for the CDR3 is TGTGCCAGCAGACGACAGGATACCTACGAGCAGTACTTC. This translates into CASRRQDTYEQYF.

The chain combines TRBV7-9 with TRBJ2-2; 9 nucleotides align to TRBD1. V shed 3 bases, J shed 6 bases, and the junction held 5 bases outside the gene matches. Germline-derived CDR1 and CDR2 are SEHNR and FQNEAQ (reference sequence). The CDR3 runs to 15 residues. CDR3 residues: CASSFRDRVPGELFF. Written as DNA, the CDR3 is TGTGCCAGCAGCTTTCGGGACAGGGTCCCCGGGGAGCTGTTTTTT.

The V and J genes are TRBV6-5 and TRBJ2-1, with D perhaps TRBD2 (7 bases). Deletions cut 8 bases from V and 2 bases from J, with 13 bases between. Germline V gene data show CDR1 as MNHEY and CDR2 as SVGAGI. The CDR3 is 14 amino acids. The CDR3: CASGRGATYNEQFF. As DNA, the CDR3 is TGTGCCAGCGGGAGGGGGGCCACCTACAATGAGCAGTTCTTC.

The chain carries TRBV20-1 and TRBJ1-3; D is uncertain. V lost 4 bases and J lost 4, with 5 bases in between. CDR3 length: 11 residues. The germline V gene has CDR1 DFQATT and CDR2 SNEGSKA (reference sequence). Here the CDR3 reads CSATQGNTIYF. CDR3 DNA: TGCAGTGCTACACAGGGAAACACCATATATTTT.

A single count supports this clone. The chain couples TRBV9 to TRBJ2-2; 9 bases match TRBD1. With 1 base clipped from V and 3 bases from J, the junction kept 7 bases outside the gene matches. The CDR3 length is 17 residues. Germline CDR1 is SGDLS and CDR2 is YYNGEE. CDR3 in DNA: TGTGCCAGCAGCGTACTCTCCGGGACAGGGTACACCGGGGAGCTGTTTTTT. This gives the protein CASSVLSGTGYTGELFF.

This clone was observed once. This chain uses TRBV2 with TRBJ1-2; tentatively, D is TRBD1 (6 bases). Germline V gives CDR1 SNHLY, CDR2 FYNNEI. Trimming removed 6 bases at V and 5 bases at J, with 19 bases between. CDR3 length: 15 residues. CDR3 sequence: CASSPGAVGRYGYTF. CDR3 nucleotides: TGTGCCAGCAGCCCAGGGGCAGTCGGAAGATATGGCTACACCTTC.

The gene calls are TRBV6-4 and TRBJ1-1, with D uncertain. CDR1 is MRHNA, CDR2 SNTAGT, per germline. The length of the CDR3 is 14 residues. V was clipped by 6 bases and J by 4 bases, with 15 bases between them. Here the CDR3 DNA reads TGTGCCAGCAGCGTTGGTCCAGGTTTCACTGAAGCTTTCTTT. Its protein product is CASSVGPGFTEAFF.

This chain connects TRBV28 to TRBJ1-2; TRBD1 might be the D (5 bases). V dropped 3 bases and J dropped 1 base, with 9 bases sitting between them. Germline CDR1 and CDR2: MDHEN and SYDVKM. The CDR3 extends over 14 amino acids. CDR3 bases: TGTGCCAGCAGTTTGGGGGGGGTTAACTATGGCTACACCTTC. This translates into CASSLGGVNYGYTF.

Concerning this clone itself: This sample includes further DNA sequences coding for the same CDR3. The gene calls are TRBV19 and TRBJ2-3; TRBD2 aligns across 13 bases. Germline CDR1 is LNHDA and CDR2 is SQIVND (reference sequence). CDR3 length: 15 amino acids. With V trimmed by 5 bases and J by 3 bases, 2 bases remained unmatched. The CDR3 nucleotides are TGTGCCAGTAGTTCACTAGCGGGAGGGACAGATACGCAGTATTTT. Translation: CASSSLAGGTDTQYF. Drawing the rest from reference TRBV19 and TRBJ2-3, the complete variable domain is DGGITQSPKYLFRKEGQNVTLSCEQNLNHDAMYWYRQDPGQGLRLIYYSQIVNDFQKGDIAEGYSVSREKKESFPLTVTSAQKNPTAFYLCASSSLAGGTDTQYFGPGTRLTVL.

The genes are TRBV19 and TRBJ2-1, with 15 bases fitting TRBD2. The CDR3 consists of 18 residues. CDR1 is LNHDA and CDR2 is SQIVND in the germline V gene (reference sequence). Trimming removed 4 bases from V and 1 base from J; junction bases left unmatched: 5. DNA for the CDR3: TGTGCCAGTAGTAGGGGACTAGCGGGAGGTGGTTCCTACAATGAGCAGTTCTTC. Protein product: CASSRGLAGGGSYNEQFF.

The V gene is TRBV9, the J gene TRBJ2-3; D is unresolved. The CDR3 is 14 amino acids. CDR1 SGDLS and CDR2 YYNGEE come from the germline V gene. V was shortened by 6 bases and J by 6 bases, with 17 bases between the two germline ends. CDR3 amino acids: CASNINQRSDTQYF. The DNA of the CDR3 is TGTGCCAGCAACATCAACCAGCGTTCCGATACGCAGTATTTT.

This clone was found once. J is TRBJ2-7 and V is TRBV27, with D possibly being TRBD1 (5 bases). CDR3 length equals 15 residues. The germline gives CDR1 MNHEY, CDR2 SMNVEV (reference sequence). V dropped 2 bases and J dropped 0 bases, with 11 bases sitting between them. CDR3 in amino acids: CASSLQSGPSYEQYF. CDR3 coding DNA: TGTGCCAGCAGTTTACAGTCAGGGCCCTCCTACGAGCAGTACTTC.

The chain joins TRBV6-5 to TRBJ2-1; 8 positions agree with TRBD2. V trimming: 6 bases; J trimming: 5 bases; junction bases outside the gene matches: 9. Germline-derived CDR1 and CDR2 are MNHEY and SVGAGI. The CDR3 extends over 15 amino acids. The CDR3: CASRPASGLHNEQFF. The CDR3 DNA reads TGTGCCAGCAGGCCCGCTAGCGGGCTCCACAATGAGCAGTTCTTC.

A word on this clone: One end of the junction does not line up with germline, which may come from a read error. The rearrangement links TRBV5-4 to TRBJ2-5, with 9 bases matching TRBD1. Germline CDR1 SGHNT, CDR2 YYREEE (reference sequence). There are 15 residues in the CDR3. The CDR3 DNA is TGTGCCAGCAGGTTGGGACAGGGTCTTCAAGAGACCCAGTACTTC. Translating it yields CASRLGQGLQETQYF.

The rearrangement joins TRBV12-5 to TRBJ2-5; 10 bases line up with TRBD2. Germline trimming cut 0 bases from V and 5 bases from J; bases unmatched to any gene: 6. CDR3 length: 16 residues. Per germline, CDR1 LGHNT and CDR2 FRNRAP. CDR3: CASGLVQGLAWETQYF. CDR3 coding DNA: TGTGCTAGTGGTTTGGTTCAGGGACTAGCGTGGGAGACCCAGTACTTC.

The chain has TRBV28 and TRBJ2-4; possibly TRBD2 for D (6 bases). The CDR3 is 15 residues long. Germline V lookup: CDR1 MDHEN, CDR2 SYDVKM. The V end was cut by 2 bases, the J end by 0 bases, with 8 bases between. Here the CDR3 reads CASSLPGVAKNIQYF. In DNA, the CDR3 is TGTGCCAGCAGTTTACCGGGGGTAGCCAAAAACATTCAGTACTTC.

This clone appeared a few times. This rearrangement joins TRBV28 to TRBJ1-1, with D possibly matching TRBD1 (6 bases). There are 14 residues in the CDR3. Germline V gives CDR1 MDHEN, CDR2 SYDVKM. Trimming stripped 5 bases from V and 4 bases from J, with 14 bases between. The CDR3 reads CASSQGHPSTEAFF. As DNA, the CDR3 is TGTGCCAGCAGTCAGGGACACCCGAGCACTGAAGCTTTCTTT.

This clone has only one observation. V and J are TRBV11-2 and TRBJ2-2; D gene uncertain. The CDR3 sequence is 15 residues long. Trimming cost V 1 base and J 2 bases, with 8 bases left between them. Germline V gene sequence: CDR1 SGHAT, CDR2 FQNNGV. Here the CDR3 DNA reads TGTGCCAGCAGCTTAGTTCTAGAAAACACCGGGGAGCTGTTTTTT. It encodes CASSLVLENTGELFF.

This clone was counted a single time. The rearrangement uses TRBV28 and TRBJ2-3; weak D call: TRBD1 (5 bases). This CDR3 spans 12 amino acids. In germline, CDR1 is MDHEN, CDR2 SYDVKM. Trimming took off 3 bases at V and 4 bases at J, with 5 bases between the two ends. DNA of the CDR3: TGTGCCAGCAGTTTGGGGCCAGATACGCAGTATTTT. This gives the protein CASSLGPDTQYF.

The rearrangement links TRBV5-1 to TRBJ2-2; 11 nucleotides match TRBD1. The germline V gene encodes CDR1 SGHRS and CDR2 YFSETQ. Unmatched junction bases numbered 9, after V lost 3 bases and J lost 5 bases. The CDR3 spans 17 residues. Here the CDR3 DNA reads TGCGCCAGCAGCTCCAGGACAGGGGGCGCAGGGACCGGGGAGCTGTTTTTT. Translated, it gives CASSSRTGGAGTGELFF.

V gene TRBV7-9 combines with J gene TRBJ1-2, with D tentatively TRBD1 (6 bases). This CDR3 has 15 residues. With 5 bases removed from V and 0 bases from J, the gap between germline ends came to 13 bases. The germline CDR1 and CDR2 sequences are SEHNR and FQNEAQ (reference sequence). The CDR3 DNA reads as TGTGCCAGCAGCCCTCGGACAGCAACTAACTATGGCTACACCTTC. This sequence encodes CASSPRTATNYGYTF.

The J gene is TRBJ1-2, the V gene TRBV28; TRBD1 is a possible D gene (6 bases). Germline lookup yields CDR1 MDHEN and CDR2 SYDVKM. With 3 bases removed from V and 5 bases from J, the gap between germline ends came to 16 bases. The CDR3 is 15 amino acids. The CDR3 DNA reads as TGTGCCAGCAGTTTCCCACAGGGACCCGGGTATGGCTACACCTTC. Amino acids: CASSFPQGPGYGYTF.

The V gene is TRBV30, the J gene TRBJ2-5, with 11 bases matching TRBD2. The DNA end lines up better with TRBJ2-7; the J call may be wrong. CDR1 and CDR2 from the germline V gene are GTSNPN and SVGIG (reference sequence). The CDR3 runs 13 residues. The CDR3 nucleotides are TGTGCCTTCACTAGCGGGAGCTTCTACGAGCAGTACTTC. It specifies CAFTSGSFYEQYF.

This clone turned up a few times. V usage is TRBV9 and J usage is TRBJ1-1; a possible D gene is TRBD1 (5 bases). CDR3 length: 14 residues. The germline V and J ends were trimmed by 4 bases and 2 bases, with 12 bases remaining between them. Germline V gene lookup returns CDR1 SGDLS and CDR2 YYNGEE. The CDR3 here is CASSSGGSNTEAFF. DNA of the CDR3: TGTGCCAGCAGCTCGGGGGGTAGTAACACTGAAGCTTTCTTT.